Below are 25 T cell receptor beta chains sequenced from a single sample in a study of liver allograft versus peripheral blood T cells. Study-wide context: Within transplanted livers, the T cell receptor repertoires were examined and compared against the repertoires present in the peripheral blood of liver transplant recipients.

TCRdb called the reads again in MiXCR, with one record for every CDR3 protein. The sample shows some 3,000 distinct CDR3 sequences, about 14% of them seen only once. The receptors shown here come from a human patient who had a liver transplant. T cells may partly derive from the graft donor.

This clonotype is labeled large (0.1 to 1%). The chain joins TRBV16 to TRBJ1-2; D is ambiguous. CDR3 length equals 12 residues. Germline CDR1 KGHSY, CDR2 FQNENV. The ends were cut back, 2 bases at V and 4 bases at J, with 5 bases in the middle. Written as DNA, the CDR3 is TGTGCCAGCAGCCAAGAGCCCTATGGCTACACCTTC. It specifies CASSQEPYGYTF.

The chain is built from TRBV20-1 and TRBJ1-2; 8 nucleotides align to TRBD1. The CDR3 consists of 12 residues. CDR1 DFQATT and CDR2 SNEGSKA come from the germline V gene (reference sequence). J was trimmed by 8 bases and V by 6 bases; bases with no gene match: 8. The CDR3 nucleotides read TGCAGTGCCTACAGGGGGACGGGGGGCTACACCTTC. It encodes CSAYRGTGGYTF.

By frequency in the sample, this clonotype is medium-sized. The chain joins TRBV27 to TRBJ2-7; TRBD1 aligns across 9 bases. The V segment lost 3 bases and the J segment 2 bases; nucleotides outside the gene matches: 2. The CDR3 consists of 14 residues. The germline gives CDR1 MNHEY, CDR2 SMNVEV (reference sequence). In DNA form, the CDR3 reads TGTGCCAGCAGTTTGGGACAGGGCACCTACGAGCAGTACTTC. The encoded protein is CASSLGQGTYEQYF.

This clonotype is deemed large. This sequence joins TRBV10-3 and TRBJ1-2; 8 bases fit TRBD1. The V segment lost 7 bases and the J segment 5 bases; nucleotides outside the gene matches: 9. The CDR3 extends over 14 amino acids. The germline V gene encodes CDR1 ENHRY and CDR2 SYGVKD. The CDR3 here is CAITPRQGHYGYTF. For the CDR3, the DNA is TGTGCCATCACCCCTCGACAGGGGCATTATGGCTACACCTTC.

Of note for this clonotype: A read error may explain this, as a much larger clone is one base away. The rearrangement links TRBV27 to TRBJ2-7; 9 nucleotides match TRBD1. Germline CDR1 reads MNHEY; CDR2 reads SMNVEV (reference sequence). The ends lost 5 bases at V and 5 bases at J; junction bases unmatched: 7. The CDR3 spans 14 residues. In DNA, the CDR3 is TGTGCCAGCAGTGAAGGACAGGGGCGCCACGAGCAGTACTTC. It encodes CASSEGQGRHEQYF.

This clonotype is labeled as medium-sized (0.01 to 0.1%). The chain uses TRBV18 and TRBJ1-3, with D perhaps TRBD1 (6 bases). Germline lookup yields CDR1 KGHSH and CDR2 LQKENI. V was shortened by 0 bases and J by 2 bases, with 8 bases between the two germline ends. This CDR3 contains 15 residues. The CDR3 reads CASSPPGQAGNTIYF. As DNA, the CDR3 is TGTGCCAGCTCACCACCGGGACAAGCTGGAAACACCATATATTTT.

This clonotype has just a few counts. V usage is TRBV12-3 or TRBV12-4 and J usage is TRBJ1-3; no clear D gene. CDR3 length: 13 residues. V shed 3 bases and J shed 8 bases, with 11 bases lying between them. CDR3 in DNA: TGTGCCAGCAGTTTGGCGGATTTGCACACCATATATTTT. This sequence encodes CASSLADLHTIYF.

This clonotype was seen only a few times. The CDR3 DNA reads TGCAGTGCTAGAGTGACAGACTATAGCAATCAGCCCCAGCATTTT. Amino acids: CSARVTDYSNQPQHF. The rearrangement uses TRBV20-1 and TRBJ1-5, with D maybe TRBD1 (5 bases). The V gene's germline CDR1 is DFQATT and CDR2 SNEGSKA (reference sequence). V was cut by 1 base and J by 0 bases, with 10 bases left in between. This CDR3 has 15 residues.

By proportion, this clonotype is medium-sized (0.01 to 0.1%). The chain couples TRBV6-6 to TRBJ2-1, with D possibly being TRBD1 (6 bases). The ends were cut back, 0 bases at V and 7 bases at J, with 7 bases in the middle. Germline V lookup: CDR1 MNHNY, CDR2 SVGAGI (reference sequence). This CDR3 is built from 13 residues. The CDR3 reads CASSYSTGNEQFF. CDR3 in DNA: TGTGCCAGCAGTTACTCAACAGGGAATGAGCAGTTCTTC.

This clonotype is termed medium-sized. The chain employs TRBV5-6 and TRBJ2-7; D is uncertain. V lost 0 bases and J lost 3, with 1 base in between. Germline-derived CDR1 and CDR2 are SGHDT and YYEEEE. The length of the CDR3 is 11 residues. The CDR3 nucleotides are TGTGCCAGCAGCTTGGTCTACGAGCAGTACTTC. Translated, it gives CASSLVYEQYF. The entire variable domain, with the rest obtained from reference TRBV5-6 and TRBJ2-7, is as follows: DAGVTQSPTHLIKTRGQQVTLRCSPKSGHDTVSWYQQALGQGPQFIFQYYEEEERQRGNFPDRFSGHQFPNYSSELNVNALLLGDSALYLCASSLVYEQYFGPGTRLTVT.

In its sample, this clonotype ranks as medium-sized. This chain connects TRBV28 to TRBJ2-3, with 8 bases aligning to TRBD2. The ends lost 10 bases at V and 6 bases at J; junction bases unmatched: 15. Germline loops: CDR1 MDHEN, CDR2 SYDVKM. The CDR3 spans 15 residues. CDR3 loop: CATTHSSGSGDTQYF. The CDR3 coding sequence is TGTGCCACCACACACTCGAGCGGGAGTGGGGATACGCAGTATTTT. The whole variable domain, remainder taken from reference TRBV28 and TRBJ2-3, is DVKVTQSSRYLVKRTGEKVFLECVQDMDHENMFWYRQDPGLGLRLIYFSYDVKMKEKGDIPEGYSVSREKKERFSLILESASTNQTSMYLCATTHSSGSGDTQYFGPGTRLTVL.

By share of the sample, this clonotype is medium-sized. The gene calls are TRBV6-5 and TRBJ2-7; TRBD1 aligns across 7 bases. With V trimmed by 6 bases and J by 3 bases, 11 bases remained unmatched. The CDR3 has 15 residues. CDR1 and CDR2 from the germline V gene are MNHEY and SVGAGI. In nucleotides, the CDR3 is TGTGCCAGCAGCCTTACTGTGGGACAGTTCTACGAGCAGTACTTC. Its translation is CASSLTVGQFYEQYF.

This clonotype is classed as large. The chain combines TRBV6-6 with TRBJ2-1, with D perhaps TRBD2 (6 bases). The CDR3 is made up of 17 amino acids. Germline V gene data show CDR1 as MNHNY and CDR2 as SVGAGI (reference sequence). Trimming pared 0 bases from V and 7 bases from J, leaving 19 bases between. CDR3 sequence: CASSYSPINYGLNEQFF. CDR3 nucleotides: TGTGCCAGCAGTTACTCACCGATCAATTACGGACTAAATGAGCAGTTCTTC.

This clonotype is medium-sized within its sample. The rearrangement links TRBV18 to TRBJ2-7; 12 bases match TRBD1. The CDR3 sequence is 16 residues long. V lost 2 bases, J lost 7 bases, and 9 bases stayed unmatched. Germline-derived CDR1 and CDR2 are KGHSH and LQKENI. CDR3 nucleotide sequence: TGTGCCAGCTCACCATCCGGGACAGGGGGCGCGGGGGAGCAGTACTTC. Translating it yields CASSPSGTGGAGEQYF. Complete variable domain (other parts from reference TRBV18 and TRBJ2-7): NAGVMQNPRHLVRRRGQEARLRCSPMKGHSHVYWYRQLPEEGLKFMVYLQKENIIDESGMPKERFSAEFPKEGPSILRIQQVVRGDSAAYFCASSPSGTGGAGEQYFGPGTRLTVT.

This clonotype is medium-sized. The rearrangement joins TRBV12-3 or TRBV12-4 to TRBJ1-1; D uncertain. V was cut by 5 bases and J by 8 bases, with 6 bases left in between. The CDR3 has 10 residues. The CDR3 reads CASSREEAFF. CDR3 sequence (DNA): TGTGCCAGCAGTCGGGAGGAAGCTTTCTTT.

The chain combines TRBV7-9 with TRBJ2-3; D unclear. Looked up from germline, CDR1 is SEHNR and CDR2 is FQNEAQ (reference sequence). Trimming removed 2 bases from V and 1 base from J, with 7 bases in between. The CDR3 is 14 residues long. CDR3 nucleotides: TGTGCCAGCAGCTTATCTCCCCGCACAGATACGCAGTATTTT. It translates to CASSLSPRTDTQYF.

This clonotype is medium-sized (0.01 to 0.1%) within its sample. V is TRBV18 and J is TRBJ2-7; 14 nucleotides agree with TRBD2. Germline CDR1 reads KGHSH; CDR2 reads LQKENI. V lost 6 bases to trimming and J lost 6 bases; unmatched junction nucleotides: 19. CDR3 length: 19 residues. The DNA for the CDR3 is TGTGCCAGCTCCCCTTTGGGGCCGGGACTAGCGGGGGAGCAGGGCGAGCAGTACTTC. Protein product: CASSPLGPGLAGEQGEQYF.

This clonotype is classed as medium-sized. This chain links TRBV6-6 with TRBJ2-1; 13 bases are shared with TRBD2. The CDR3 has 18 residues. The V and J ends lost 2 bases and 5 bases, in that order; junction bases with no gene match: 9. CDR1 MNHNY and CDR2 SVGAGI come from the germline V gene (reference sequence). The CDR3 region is CASSYPTSGRALHNEQFF. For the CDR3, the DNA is TGTGCCAGCAGTTACCCCACTAGCGGGAGGGCATTGCACAATGAGCAGTTCTTC.

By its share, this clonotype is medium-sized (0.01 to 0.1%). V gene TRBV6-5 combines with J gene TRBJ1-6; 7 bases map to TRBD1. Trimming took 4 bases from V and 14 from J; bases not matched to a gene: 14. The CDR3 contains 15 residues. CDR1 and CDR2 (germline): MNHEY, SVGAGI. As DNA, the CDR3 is TGTGCCAGCAGTTTCCACGGGGGGCGACAGGGCACCCTCCACTTT. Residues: CASSFHGGRQGTLHF.

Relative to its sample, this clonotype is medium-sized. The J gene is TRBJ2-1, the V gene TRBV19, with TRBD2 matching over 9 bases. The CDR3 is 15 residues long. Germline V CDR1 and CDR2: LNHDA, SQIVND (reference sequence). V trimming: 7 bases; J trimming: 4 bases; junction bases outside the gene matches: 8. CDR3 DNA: TGTGCCAGTACCCGCGGGGGGGGGGCGTACAATGAGCAGTTCTTC. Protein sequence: CASTRGGGAYNEQFF.

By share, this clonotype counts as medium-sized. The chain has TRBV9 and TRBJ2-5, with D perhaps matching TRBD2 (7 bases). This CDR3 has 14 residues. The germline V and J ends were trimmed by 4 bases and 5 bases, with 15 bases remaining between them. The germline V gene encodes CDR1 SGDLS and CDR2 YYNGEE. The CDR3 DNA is TGTGCCAGCAGCCCCCGGGGGGCTTCCGAGACCCAGTACTTC. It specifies CASSPRGASETQYF.

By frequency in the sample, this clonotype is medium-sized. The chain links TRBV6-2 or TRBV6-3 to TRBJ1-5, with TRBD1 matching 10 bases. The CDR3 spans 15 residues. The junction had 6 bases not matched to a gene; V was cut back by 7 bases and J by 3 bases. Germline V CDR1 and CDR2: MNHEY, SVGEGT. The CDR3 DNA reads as TGTGCCAGCACTCCGACAGGGGGCCTCAATCAGCCCCAGCATTTT. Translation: CASTPTGGLNQPQHF.

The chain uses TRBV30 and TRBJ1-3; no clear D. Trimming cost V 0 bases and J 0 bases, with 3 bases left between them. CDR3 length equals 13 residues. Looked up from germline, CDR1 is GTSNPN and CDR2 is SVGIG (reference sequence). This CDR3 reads CAWSVSSGNTIYF. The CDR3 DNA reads TGTGCCTGGAGTGTAAGCTCTGGAAACACCATATATTTT.

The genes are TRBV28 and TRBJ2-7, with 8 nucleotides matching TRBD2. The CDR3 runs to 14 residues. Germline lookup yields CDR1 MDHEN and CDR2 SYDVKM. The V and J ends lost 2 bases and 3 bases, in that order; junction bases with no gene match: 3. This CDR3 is CASSLKRGSYEQYF. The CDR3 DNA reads TGTGCCAGCAGTTTAAAGCGGGGGAGCTACGAGCAGTACTTC.

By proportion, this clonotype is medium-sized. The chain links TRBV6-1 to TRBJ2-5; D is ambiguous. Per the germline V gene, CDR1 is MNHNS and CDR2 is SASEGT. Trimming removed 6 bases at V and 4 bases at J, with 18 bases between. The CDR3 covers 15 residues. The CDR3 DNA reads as TGTGCCAGCAGAAAAGGGCCTGTCCTAGGAGAGACCCAGTACTTC. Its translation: CASRKGPVLGETQYF.